The 25 T cell receptor beta chains below all came from one sample that was sequenced in a study of patients and donors after allogeneic stem cell transplantation. TCRdb fed the RT-PCR reads into MiXCR, producing one record per CDR3 protein. The data show a few hundred thousand distinct CDR3 sequences, around two fifths seen once. The sample taken for sequencing was blood, either unsorted or a sorted T cell fraction (not recorded which). These receptor sequences come from a human donor who was either an allogeneic HSCT recipient or a stem cell or donor lymphocyte infusion donor (not recorded which). It is not recorded whose cells these are; they may come from a transplant donor.

The J gene is TRBJ1-2, the V gene TRBV6-5; D is unresolved. CDR3 length equals 16 residues. Between the trimmed V and J ends, which lost 0 bases and 2 bases, there was a span of 13 bases. Germline V gene data show CDR1 as MNHEY and CDR2 as SVGAGI. Written as DNA, the CDR3 is TGTGCCAGCAGTTACTCGGGTAGATTACCAAACTATGGCTACACCTTC. It translates to CASSYSGRLPNYGYTF.

This chain links TRBV5-1 with TRBJ1-2; 9 bases align to TRBD1. The CDR3 has 14 amino acids. V lost 2 bases, J lost 8 bases, and 7 bases stayed unmatched. CDR1 is SGHRS, CDR2 YFSETQ, per germline. CDR3 sequence (DNA): TGCGCCAGCAGCTTTCGGGACAGGGAGAGCGGCTACACCTTC. This codes for CASSFRDRESGYTF. The whole variable domain, remainder taken from reference TRBV5-1 and TRBJ1-2, is KAGVTQTPRYLIKTRGQQVTLSCSPISGHRSVSWYQQTPGQGLQFLFEYFSETQRNKGNFPGRFSGRQFSNSRSEMNVSTLELGDSALYLCASSFRDRESGYTFGSGTRLTVV.

The rearrangement uses TRBV29-1 and TRBJ2-7; a possible D gene is TRBD2 (5 bases). Trimming took 5 bases from V and 3 from J, leaving 8 bases between them. There are 11 residues in the CDR3. The V gene's germline CDR1 is SQVTM and CDR2 ANQGSEA. The CDR3 region has the DNA TGCAGCGTTCTAGCAAGCTACGAGCAGTACTTC. This translates into CSVLASYEQYF.

The gene calls are TRBV11-2 and TRBJ2-3, with TRBD1 identical over 8 bases. J was trimmed by 2 bases and V by 2 bases; bases with no gene match: 9. The CDR3 has 17 amino acids. From germline, CDR1 is SGHAT and CDR2 FQNNGV. The CDR3 region is CASSLILTGAITDTQYF. The CDR3 DNA reads as TGTGCCAGCAGCTTAATATTGACAGGGGCCATCACAGATACGCAGTATTTT.

As concerns this clonotype: Mismatch with germline at one junction end may stem from a read error. This chain uses TRBV15 with TRBJ2-3, with 12 positions matching TRBD2. The CDR3 has 18 amino acids. CDR1 and CDR2 from the germline V gene are LNHNV and YYDKDF (reference sequence). The CDR3 protein is CATSGEDPSGGATDTQYF. CDR3 bases: TGTGCCACCAGCGGAGAGGACCCTAGCGGGGGGGCAACAGATACGCAGTATTTT.

The CDR3 DNA reads as TGCGCCAGCAGCTTGGCCATTGCCTCGGGAGATACGCAGTATTTT. Translation: CASSLAIASGDTQYF. J is TRBJ2-3 and V is TRBV5-1, with D uncertain. In germline, CDR1 is SGHRS, CDR2 YFSETQ. This CDR3 is built from 15 residues. Deletions cut 0 bases from V and 5 bases from J, with 13 bases between.

This clonotype was counted between two and nine times. The V gene is TRBV27, the J gene TRBJ1-2; 9 bases agree with TRBD1. Looked up from germline, CDR1 is MNHEY and CDR2 is SMNVEV (reference sequence). The CDR3 length is 16 residues. Germline trimming cut 0 bases from V and 8 bases from J; bases unmatched to any gene: 10. The CDR3 protein is CASSLSPPQGALGYTF. In DNA, the CDR3 is TGTGCCAGCAGTTTATCACCTCCACAGGGGGCGTTGGGCTACACCTTC.

Judged by abundance, this clonotype is medium-sized (0.01 to 0.1%). This sequence joins TRBV4-1 and TRBJ1-2; D gene unclear. CDR3 length equals 15 residues. Trimming stripped 1 base from V and 3 bases from J, with 12 bases between. Germline loops: CDR1 MGHRA, CDR2 YSYEKL. The CDR3 spells CASSQGPTDHYGYTF. CDR3 in DNA: TGCGCCAGCAGCCAAGGACCTACAGACCACTATGGCTACACCTTC.

This chain connects TRBV6-2 or TRBV6-3 to TRBJ1-2, with D tentatively TRBD1 (6 bases). Between the trimmed V and J ends, which lost 5 bases and 8 bases, there was a span of 18 bases. The CDR3 has 14 amino acids. Germline CDR1 and CDR2: MNHEY and SVGEGT. The CDR3 reads CASSPLHREGGYTF. CDR3 DNA sequence: TGTGCCAGCAGTCCTCTTCACAGGGAAGGAGGCTACACCTTC.

This clonotype was seen a handful of times. V is TRBV12-3 or TRBV12-4 and J is TRBJ1-2; D ambiguous. The CDR3 covers 14 residues. V lost 3 bases and J lost 4, with 12 bases in between. CDR3 DNA: TGTGCCAGCAGTTTGAGGGCCCGGGCCTATGGCTACACCTTC. This codes for CASSLRARAYGYTF.

With regard to this clonotype: Germline is not matched at one junction end, which may reflect a read error. This chain joins TRBV20-1 and TRBJ1-3; perhaps TRBD1 as D (6 bases). This CDR3 comprises 18 residues. CDR1 is DFQATT and CDR2 is SNEGSKA in the germline V gene (reference sequence). The CDR3: CSAFDRYLAGGSGNTICF. In DNA, the CDR3 is TGCAGTGCCTTCGACAGGTACCTAGCCGGTGGCTCTGGAAACACCATATGTTTT.

The V and J genes are TRBV9 and TRBJ1-5; 7 bases agree with TRBD1. V gave up 10 bases and J gave up 0 bases; unmatched junction bases: 7. The CDR3 length is 14 residues. Germline V gene data show CDR1 as SGDLS and CDR2 as YYNGEE. The CDR3 region has the DNA TGTGCCGAACTCGGGACAGCTAGCAATCAGCCCCAGCATTTT. This translates into CAELGTASNQPQHF.

In this sample, this clonotype turned up a few times. The CDR3, as DNA: TGTGCCAGCAGTGAAATGGGGGGCCGCACAGATACGCAGTATTTT. Protein sequence: CASSEMGGRTDTQYF. The chain joins TRBV6-1 to TRBJ2-3; either TRBD1 or TRBD2 may supply D (6 bases each). The germline V and J ends were trimmed by 2 bases and 1 base, with 10 bases remaining between them. Per germline, CDR1 MNHNS and CDR2 SASEGT. The CDR3 covers 15 residues.

In its sample, this clonotype was seen a few times. The chain carries TRBV28 and TRBJ1-5; 10 nucleotides agree with TRBD1. The J segment lost 4 bases and the V segment lost 6 bases, leaving 6 bases of the junction unmatched. This CDR3 is 15 amino acids long. Germline V CDR1 and CDR2: MDHEN, SYDVKM. The CDR3 here is CASRDWDRGNQPQHF. Written as DNA, the CDR3 is TGTGCCAGCAGGGATTGGGACAGGGGAAATCAGCCCCAGCATTTT.

V and J are TRBV6-5 and TRBJ2-3; D gene uncertain. Germline V gene sequence: CDR1 MNHEY, CDR2 SVGAGI. This CDR3 has 15 amino acids. Trimming removed 6 bases at V and 9 bases at J, with 22 bases between. The CDR3 coding sequence is TGTGCCAGCAGCCCGCTGAGCCAGCTTGGAATCACGCAGTATTTT. Protein sequence: CASSPLSQLGITQYF.

This sequence joins TRBV4-1 and TRBJ1-5; a possible D gene is TRBD1 (5 bases). Trimming removed 5 bases from V and 7 bases from J, with 15 bases in between. CDR1 and CDR2 from the germline V gene are MGHRA and YSYEKL. The length of the CDR3 is 14 residues. CDR3 amino acids: CASSEAGARQPQHF. As DNA, the CDR3 is TGCGCCAGCAGCGAGGCCGGGGCTAGGCAGCCCCAGCATTTT.

This clonotype was seen a handful of times. The rearrangement uses TRBV12-3 or TRBV12-4 and TRBJ1-2; possibly TRBD1 for D (6 bases). The V gene lost 2 bases and the J gene lost 3 bases, with 10 bases spanning the gap. The CDR3 is made up of 14 amino acids. CDR3 loop: CASSLRDTYYGYTF. The CDR3 DNA reads as TGTGCCAGCAGTTTACGGGACACCTACTATGGCTACACCTTC.

V is TRBV2 and J is TRBJ1-2; D gene uncertain. CDR1 and CDR2 from the germline V gene are SNHLY and FYNNEI. The germline V and J ends were trimmed by 2 bases and 8 bases, with 6 bases remaining between them. The CDR3 contains 11 residues. In nucleotides, the CDR3 is TGTGCCAGCAGTGAAACGGGCGGCTACACCTTC. It codes for CASSETGGYTF.

This clonotype was counted between two and nine times. The chain combines TRBV12-3 or TRBV12-4 with TRBJ2-1, with a weak D call TRBD2 (6 bases). With 6 bases removed from V and 1 base from J, the gap between germline ends came to 10 bases. This CDR3 has 14 residues. The CDR3 DNA sequence: TGTGCCAGCAGAGGGGCGGGATCCTACAATGAGCAGTTCTTC. Its protein is CASRGAGSYNEQFF.

A few counts support this clonotype. The chain employs TRBV6-1 and TRBJ1-1, with TRBD1 matching 7 bases. CDR1 MNHNS and CDR2 SASEGT come from the germline V gene. This CDR3 spans 15 amino acids. The ends lost 7 bases at V and 3 bases at J; junction bases unmatched: 11. DNA of the CDR3: TGTGCCAGCAAAAACCAACAGGGGTTTTACACTGAAGCTTTCTTT. It yields the protein CASKNQQGFYTEAFF.

The CDR3 loop reads CASSYRVLDEQYF. DNA of the CDR3: TGTGCCAGCAGTTACAGGGTTTTGGACGAGCAGTACTTC. V gene TRBV27 combines with J gene TRBJ2-7; tentatively, D is TRBD1 (6 bases). Trimming cost V 4 bases and J 5 bases, with 12 bases left between them. The length of the CDR3 is 13 residues. The germline gives CDR1 MNHEY, CDR2 SMNVEV (reference sequence).

The rearrangement links TRBV12-3 or TRBV12-4 to TRBJ2-2; possibly TRBD2 for D (6 bases). The CDR3 extends over 12 amino acids. Trimming cost V 10 bases and J 7 bases, with 13 bases left between them. The CDR3 reads CATSTRGGELFF. The CDR3 DNA reads TGTGCCACCTCGACTAGAGGCGGGGAGCTGTTTTTT.

This clonotype has a single count. The V gene is TRBV5-1, the J gene TRBJ2-5; D not resolved. The CDR3 runs to 13 residues. Trimming removed 0 bases at V and 2 bases at J, with 5 bases between. Germline values: CDR1 SGHRS, CDR2 YFSETQ. DNA for the CDR3: TGCGCCAGCAGCTTGGAAAATCAAGAGACCCAGTACTTC. Amino acids: CASSLENQETQYF.

The chain joins TRBV12-3 or TRBV12-4 to TRBJ1-6; D is uncertain. Trimming removed 6 bases from V and 5 bases from J, with 11 bases in between. The CDR3 sequence is 14 residues long. CDR3 residues: CASSKDRNNSPLHF. In DNA, the CDR3 is TGTGCCAGCAGCAAGGATAGGAATAATTCACCCCTCCACTTT.

This rearrangement joins TRBV29-1 to TRBJ1-1; 7 bases match TRBD1. The CDR3 is 13 residues long. Germline trimming cut 6 bases from V and 3 bases from J; bases unmatched to any gene: 7. The V gene's germline CDR1 is SQVTM and CDR2 ANQGSEA. Written as DNA, the CDR3 is TGCAGCGTGGAGACAGGGTTGCACACTGAAGCTTTCTTT. Its translation: CSVETGLHTEAFF.